This paragraph covers one TCR beta chain sequence. What it recognizes is unknown. V was clipped by 5 bases and J by 5 bases; unmatched bases: 8. Germline CDR1 reads SEHNR; CDR2 reads FQNEAQ (reference sequence). This CDR3 contains 15 residues. The sample is drawn from a study of blood T cells in healthy people across ages. Whole-study results and caveats: Unknown donor CMV status possibly confounded expanded clonotype changes. The study found TCR beta diversity correlated strongly with naive T cell percentage. Relative to aged donors, long-lived donors carried more naive CD4+ cells and displayed higher diversity.

Donors were healthy Caucasian individuals from Russia aged roughly 6 to 95. Primed by a sample-barcoded 5' primer and a J-beta primer mix, a second PCR proceeded for 7 to 11 cycles. TCRdb used MiXCR to reprocess the 5' RACE reads, holding one entry per CDR3 protein. The profile covers 910,000 or so distinct CDR3 sequences, with just over 50% appearing a single time and over 20% taken by the ten largest. J is TRBJ1-4 and V is TRBV7-9, with TRBD1 identical over 7 bases. Sample: blood. The origin of this receptor is a woman aged 60-75 years in good health. CDR3 region: CASSTGTDMNEKLFF. The CDR3 DNA is TGTGCCAGCAGCACCGGGACAGACATGAATGAAAAACTGTTTTTT.